This TCR beta chain came from a study of T cells expressing NK-cell markers. On the study more broadly: The sequencing cohort of eight donors included seven HCMV-seropositive individuals and one seronegative individual. General observations from the study: In a few donors, dominant clonotypes made up about 25-60.1% of CD3+CD56-NKG2C+ cells. In several donors, dominant CD3+CD56+NKG2C+ clones formed roughly 1.0-7.5% of CD8+ cells.

5'RACE template switching with UMIs produced the TCR beta cDNA. TCRdb reprocessed the 5' RACE reads and stores each CDR3 protein as one record, lacking DNA. This sample lists 200,000 to 300,000 distinct CDR3 sequences; its ten largest clones have 3.5% to 5%. A note on this clonotype: Its antigen is unknown.

This CDR3 comprises 18 residues. From germline, CDR1 is MDHEN and CDR2 SYDVKM. The TCR originated in a woman between 18 and 69 years old in good health. Specimen: blood T cells: a sorted CD56 or NKG2C T cell subset, CD4+ or CD8+ T cells, or bulk PBMC T cells (not recorded which). The gene calls are TRBV28 and TRBJ2-5; the D gene TCRdb calls, TRBD2, cannot be checked with no DNA. The CDR3 reads CASSHGTSGSLVGETQYF. The full variable domain, rest sourced from reference TRBV28 and TRBJ2-5, is DVKVTQSSRYLVKRTGEKVFLECVQDMDHENMFWYRQDPGLGLRLIYFSYDVKMKEKGDIPEGYSVSREKKERFSLILESASTNQTSMYLCASSHGTSGSLVGETQYFGPGTRLLVL.